Listed below are T cell receptor beta chains from one sample, sequenced in a study of T cells in Graves' hyperthyroidism and ophthalmopathy. TCRdb itself ran the multiplex PCR reads through MiXCR, one entry per CDR3 protein. The sample lists fewer than 700,000 distinct CDR3 sequences; under 20% were seen once. Specimen: blood. Every receptor here comes from a woman aged 25 to 39 with Graves' hyperthyroidism. Both conserved end residues are part of each CDR3. The D gene is left open where the match is weak. Size tells how often a clone was seen (once, few, many) or the class of an expanded clone, and some rows leave it out.

size,J,V,D,DNA,CDR3
.,TRBJ2-2,TRBV20-1,.,TGCAGTGCTAGAGATGCAGGGAAAAGCACCGGGGAGCTGTTTTTT,CSARDAGKSTGELFF
many,TRBJ2-7,TRBV20-1,TRBD2,TGCAGTGCTTTACTAGCGGTCCTGGGGGGAGTCGAGCAGTACTTC,CSALLAVLGGVEQYF
many,TRBJ2-5,TRBV25-1,.,TGTGCCAGCAGCCGGTTAGGTGAGGAGACCCAGTACTTC,CASSRLGEETQYF
few,TRBJ2-5,TRBV6-2/TRBV6-3,TRBD2,TGTGCCAGCAGCCACTCACTAGCGCAGGAGACCCAGTACTTC,CASSHSLAQETQYF
.,TRBJ1-1,TRBV30,TRBD1,TGTGCCCAGGACAGGGGGCGTATGGGCACTGAAGCTTTCTTT,CAQDRGRMGTEAFF
many,TRBJ2-1,TRBV29-1,TRBD2,TGCAGCGAGGCTCATGCGGGAGGAGGGAATGAGCAGTTCTTC,CSEAHAGGGNEQFF
.,TRBJ2-7,TRBV7-6,TRBD2,TGTGCCAGCAGCTTACTAGCGGGAGATCATCAGAACGAGCAGTACTTC,CASSLLAGDHQNEQYF
many,TRBJ2-1,TRBV20-1,TRBD2,TGCAGTGCTGACGGCCCCATAACACTAGCGGGAGGGTACAATGAGCAGTTCTTC,CSADGPITLAGGYNEQFF
few,TRBJ1-2,TRBV18,.,TGTGCCAGCTCACCAAGCAGACCTAACTATGGCTACACCTTC,CASSPSRPNYGYTF
.,TRBJ2-1,TRBV24-1,TRBD1,TGTGCCACCAGTGATTTGCAGGGGGACAATGAGCAGTTCTTC,CATSDLQGDNEQFF
.,TRBJ1-4,TRBV28,.,TGTGCCAGCAGTTTCCCTGACAGCCGCAATGAAAAACTGTTTTTT,CASSFPDSRNEKLFF
few,TRBJ1-1,TRBV20-1,.,TGCAGTGCTCTCGTGGTGGACACTGAAGCTTTCTTT,CSALVVDTEAFF
many,TRBJ2-2,TRBV12-3/TRBV12-4,.,TGTGCCAGCAGCGAGGGTAGCGCCGGGGAGCTGTTTTTT,CASSEGSAGELFF
few,TRBJ2-7,TRBV12-3/TRBV12-4,.,TGTGCCAGCAGTCCCCACGCGGGATACGAGCAGTACTTC,CASSPHAGYEQYF
many,TRBJ2-7,TRBV7-2,.,TGTGCCAGCAGCTTCACAGGGTGGACCGAGCAGTACTTC,CASSFTGWTEQYF
.,TRBJ1-1,TRBV7-3,.,TGTGCCAGCAGCTTACTCGGACACGGAATGAACACTGAAGCTTTCTTT,CASSLLGHGMNTEAFF
many,TRBJ2-5,TRBV7-2,TRBD2,TGTGCCAGCAGCTTAGCTGGCGGTAGCGGGGAGACCCAGTACTTC,CASSLAGGSGETQYF
.,TRBJ2-2,TRBV30,.,TGTGCCTGGAGTGAGGGGTATCCCGGGGAGCTGTTTTTT,CAWSEGYPGELFF
many,TRBJ2-5,TRBV7-9,.,TGTGCCAGCAGCCTATCAGACAGTGGAGAGACCCAGTACTTC,CASSLSDSGETQYF
.,TRBJ2-7,TRBV6-5,TRBD1,TGTGCCAGCAGTTTCTCGACAGGGGCAGCCTACGAGCAGTACTTC,CASSFSTGAAYEQYF
few,TRBJ2-7,TRBV30,.,TGTGCCTGGAGTGTACCCGGGATCTTCTACGAGCAGTACTTC,CAWSVPGIFYEQYF
many,TRBJ2-7,TRBV2,.,TGTGCCAGCAGTGAACAGGCCTACGAGCAGTACTTC,CASSEQAYEQYF
many,TRBJ2-1,TRBV12-3/TRBV12-4,.,TGTGCCAGCAGTTTCGCTAGCCCCACGGCCTACAATGAGCAGTTCTTC,CASSFASPTAYNEQFF
.,TRBJ2-5,TRBV30,.,TGTGCCTGGAGTGACAGGGTAACAGAGACCCAGTACTTC,CAWSDRVTETQYF
few,TRBJ2-7,TRBV20-1,TRBD2,TGCAGTGCTCTTGGGACTAGCGGGAGCTACGAGCAGTACTTC,CSALGTSGSYEQYF
few,TRBJ2-1,TRBV28,.,TGTGCCACCTCCTCCCCGTTCTTTAGCTCCTACAATGAGCAGTTCTTC,CATSSPFFSSYNEQFF
many,TRBJ2-5,TRBV4-3,.,TGCGCCAGCAGCCAAGACCACAGAAACCAAGAGACCCAGTACTTC,CASSQDHRNQETQYF
many,TRBJ1-2,TRBV28,.,TGTGCCAGCAGTCTCTACGGAGAGGGCTACACCTTC,CASSLYGEGYTF
.,TRBJ2-3,TRBV14,.,TGTGCCAGCAGCCTCCGGACAACAGTTATTACAGATACGCAGTATTTT,CASSLRTTVITDTQYF
few,TRBJ1-5,TRBV20-1,.,TGCAGTGCTGACAGGTCCAATCAGCCCCAGCATTTT,CSADRSNQPQHF
.,TRBJ2-7,TRBV18,TRBD1,TGTGCCAGCTCACCACCGCGACAGGGCACCTACGAGCAGTACTTC,CASSPPRQGTYEQYF
.,TRBJ1-6,TRBV11-2,.,TGTGCCAGCAGCTTCACAGGGTCGGGAAATTCACCCCTCCACTTT,CASSFTGSGNSPLHF
many,TRBJ2-1,TRBV28,.,TGTGCCAGCAGTTTGCAGGGGGGGAATGAGCAGTTCTTC,CASSLQGGNEQFF
many,TRBJ2-1,TRBV6-2/TRBV6-3,.,TGTGCCAGCAGTGACCATGAGGAAATGGAGCAGTTCTTC,CASSDHEEMEQFF
many,TRBJ2-7,TRBV11-3,.,TGTGCCAGTTTCGGGGGCAGCTCCTACGAGCAGTACTTC,CASFGGSSYEQYF
many,TRBJ2-5,TRBV6-1,.,TGTGCCAGCATCCTGTCGGAGGGTTCGGGGACCCAGTACTTC,CASILSEGSGTQYF
many,TRBJ2-7,TRBV7-2,.,TGTGCCAGCAGCTCCATTACCCACAGCTACGAGCAGTACTTC,CASSSITHSYEQYF
many,TRBJ2-5,TRBV12-3/TRBV12-4,TRBD1,TGTGCCAGCAGTCGGACAGGGTCGGAGACCCAGTACTTC,CASSRTGSETQYF
few,TRBJ1-6,TRBV28,.,TGTGCCAGCAGTCCGGACTTCCTCAATTCACCCCTCCACTTT,CASSPDFLNSPLHF
many,TRBJ2-5,TRBV7-3,.,TGTGCCAGCAGCTTAAAACCGGGGCAAGAGACCCAGTACTTC,CASSLKPGQETQYF
.,TRBJ2-3,TRBV6-4,TRBD2,TGTGCCAGCAGTGACAAGGCGGGAGGGCCAGATACGCAGTATTTT,CASSDKAGGPDTQYF
.,TRBJ1-4,TRBV5-5,.,TGTGCCAGCAAGTTTCTGAATGACAAACTGTTTTTT,CASKFLNDKLFF
.,TRBJ2-7,TRBV6-1,TRBD1,TGTGCCAGCAGTGAAAACCCCGGGACAGACAACCGGGAGCAGTACTTC,CASSENPGTDNREQYF
.,TRBJ1-1,TRBV27,.,TGTGCCAGCAGTACACCCGGGAGCGTGTGGGCTTTCTTT,CASSTPGSVWAFF
many,TRBJ1-5,TRBV27,.,TGTGCCAGCAGTTTACAGAATAGCAATCAGCCCCAGCATTTT,CASSLQNSNQPQHF
.,TRBJ2-3,TRBV6-5,.,TGTGCCAGCAGTTATACAGGGCAAAGGAACGCAGATACGCAGTATTTT,CASSYTGQRNADTQYF